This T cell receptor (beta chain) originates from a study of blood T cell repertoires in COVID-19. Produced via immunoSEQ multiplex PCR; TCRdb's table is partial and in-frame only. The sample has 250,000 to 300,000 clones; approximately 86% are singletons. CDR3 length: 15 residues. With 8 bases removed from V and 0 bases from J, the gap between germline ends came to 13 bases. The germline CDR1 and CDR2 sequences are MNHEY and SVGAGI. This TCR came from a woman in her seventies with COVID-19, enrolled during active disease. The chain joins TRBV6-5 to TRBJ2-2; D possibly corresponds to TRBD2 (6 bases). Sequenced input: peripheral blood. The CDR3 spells CASRRRGANTGELFF. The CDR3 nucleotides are TGTGCCAGCCGCCGGCGGGGAGCGAACACCGGGGAGCTGTTTTTT.